At least ten counts were recorded for the clone carrying this T cell receptor beta chain. The antigen remains unidentified. The data belong to a study of human T cells and chemical hapten exposure. Whole-study results and caveats: Alopecia affected the donors, so their immune response may differ from healthy people's.

Library construction involved attaching unique molecular identifiers to individual cDNA molecules, which allowed quantitative, reproducible TCR counting. Original data processing: Between about 20,000 and 750,000 TCRs appeared in each sample, and the median stood at approximately 100,000. TCRdb processed the RACE reads anew with MiXCR; each CDR3 protein has one entry. What appears here as the V and J calls and clone size reflects TCRdb's work, not the paper's. The data hold more than 65,000 distinct CDR3 sequences, with under 9% observed a single time. The germline CDR1 and CDR2 sequences are SNHLY and FYNNEI. The CDR3 covers 13 residues. The junction had 10 bases not matched to a gene; V was cut back by 10 bases and J by 5 bases. Indicated time point: patch test 1, 2 weeks after DPC sensitization. Treatment described: therapeutic diphenylcyclopropenone sensitization with weekly scalp DPC. Every donor had alopecia and was 18 to 70 years old; all were suitable for DPC.

This TCR came from a woman aged 25 to 39 with alopecia areata. Some clones in this sample may be carry-over from other donors' samples. J is TRBJ1-1 and V is TRBV2; 7 bases fit TRBD1. The specimen was whole blood, collected in connection with sensitization to the hapten diphenylcyclopropenone (DPC). The CDR3 here is CAIRQGVWTEAFF. In DNA form, the CDR3 reads TGTGCCATACGACAGGGAGTCTGGACTGAAGCTTTCTTT.